The 10 T cell receptor beta chains below come from one sample, sequenced in a study of blood T cell repertoires in COVID-19. Repertoires were generated with immunoSEQ multiplex PCR, while TCRdb's copy carries only in-frame clones and drops some. The sample includes tens of thousands of clones, around four fifths of them seen just once. Material: peripheral blood. These receptor sequences come from a woman aged 60 to 75 with acute or convalescent COVID-19.

The chain has TRBV5-1 and TRBJ1-1, with 12 bases matching TRBD1. The germline V gene encodes CDR1 SGHRS and CDR2 YFSETQ. This CDR3 is built from 17 residues. The V and J ends lost 5 bases and 1 base, in that order; junction bases with no gene match: 9. For the CDR3, the DNA is TGCGCCAGCAGATCCGGGACAGGGGGCACAGAGAACACTGAAGCTTTCTTT. Translating it yields CASRSGTGGTENTEAFF.

The chain joins TRBV5-1 to TRBJ2-5; TRBD1 aligns across 7 bases. Germline CDR1 and CDR2: SGHRS and YFSETQ. V trimming: 0 bases; J trimming: 3 bases; junction bases outside the gene matches: 2. The CDR3 totals 14 residues. The CDR3 loop reads CASSLGQGEETQYF. In DNA form, the CDR3 reads TGCGCCAGCAGCTTGGGTCAGGGGGAAGAGACCCAGTACTTC.

The chain links TRBV11-3 to TRBJ2-1; 8 positions match TRBD2. With V trimmed by 5 bases and J by 2 bases, 8 bases remained unmatched. Germline values: CDR1 SGHNT, CDR2 YENEEA. This CDR3 is built from 16 residues. The CDR3 DNA is TGTGCCAGCAGCACATCCACTAGCGGCCCCTACAATGAGCAGTTCTTC. This codes for CASSTSTSGPYNEQFF.

The chain joins TRBV30 to TRBJ2-5; D not certain. The CDR3 totals 14 residues. Germline lookup yields CDR1 GTSNPN and CDR2 SVGIG (reference sequence). The V and J ends lost 3 bases and 4 bases respectively, with 15 bases between them. As DNA, the CDR3 is TGTGCCTGGAGGCCGACACCTCCCCGAGAGACCCAGTACTTC. Translation: CAWRPTPPRETQYF.

The chain employs TRBV4-1 and TRBJ2-3, with D possibly matching TRBD1 (5 bases). Germline values: CDR1 MGHRA, CDR2 YSYEKL. V lost 1 base, J lost 0 bases, and 14 bases lay in between. This CDR3 is 17 amino acids long. The CDR3 DNA reads as TGCGCCAGCAGCCAAGGTTTGCGGCGGACAAGCACAGATACGCAGTATTTT. The encoded protein is CASSQGLRRTSTDTQYF.

The chain recombines TRBV3-1 (or the pseudogene TRBV3-2) with TRBJ2-5, with 9 positions matching TRBD1. The CDR3 consists of 14 residues. With 6 bases clipped from V and 4 bases from J, the junction kept 6 bases outside the gene matches. CDR1 is LGHDT and CDR2 is YNNKEL in the germline V gene (reference sequence). The chain's CDR3 is CASSDGQGRETQYF. The CDR3 DNA reads TGTGCCAGCAGTGATGGACAGGGGAGAGAGACCCAGTACTTC.

The J gene is TRBJ1-1, the V gene TRBV2; no clear D gene. The CDR3 covers 12 residues. Germline V gives CDR1 SNHLY, CDR2 FYNNEI. V was trimmed by 4 bases and J by 5 bases, leaving 8 bases between them. The CDR3 reads CASSVTGTEAFF. CDR3 bases: TGTGCCAGCAGTGTAACGGGTACTGAAGCTTTCTTT.

This rearrangement joins TRBV15 to TRBJ2-5; 7 bases are shared with TRBD1. The CDR3 contains 13 residues. V shed 7 bases and J 3 bases; nucleotides not matched to a gene: 5. Germline V gives CDR1 LNHNV, CDR2 YYDKDF (reference sequence). CDR3 bases: TGTGCCACCAACCCTGACAGGGAAGAGACCCAGTACTTC. It translates to CATNPDREETQYF.

The chain has TRBV5-1 and TRBJ2-7; 7 bases fit TRBD1. The CDR3 spans 14 residues. V shed 0 bases and J 0 bases; nucleotides not matched to a gene: 0. Germline V gene data show CDR1 as SGHRS and CDR2 as YFSETQ. The CDR3 loop reads CASSLEGASYEQYF. The DNA for the CDR3 is TGCGCCAGCAGCTTGGAGGGGGCCTCCTACGAGCAGTACTTC.

This rearrangement joins TRBV2 to TRBJ2-2, with D possibly matching TRBD1 (6 bases). Germline V gene lookup returns CDR1 SNHLY and CDR2 FYNNEI. V was clipped by 2 bases and J by 6 bases, with 7 bases between them. The CDR3 contains 13 residues. CDR3: CASSEWGPGELFF. The CDR3 DNA is TGTGCCAGCAGTGAATGGGGGCCCGGGGAGCTGTTTTTT.